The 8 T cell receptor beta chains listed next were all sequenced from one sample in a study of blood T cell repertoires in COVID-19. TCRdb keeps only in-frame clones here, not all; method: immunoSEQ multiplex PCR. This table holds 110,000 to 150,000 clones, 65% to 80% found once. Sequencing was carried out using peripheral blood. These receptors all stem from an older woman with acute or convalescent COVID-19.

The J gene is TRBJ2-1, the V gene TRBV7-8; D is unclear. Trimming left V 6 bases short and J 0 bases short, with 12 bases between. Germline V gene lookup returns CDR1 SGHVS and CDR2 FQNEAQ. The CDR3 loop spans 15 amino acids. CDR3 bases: TGTGCCAGCAGGTCCGGTCCGAGCTCCTACAATGAGCAGTTCTTC. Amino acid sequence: CASRSGPSSYNEQFF.

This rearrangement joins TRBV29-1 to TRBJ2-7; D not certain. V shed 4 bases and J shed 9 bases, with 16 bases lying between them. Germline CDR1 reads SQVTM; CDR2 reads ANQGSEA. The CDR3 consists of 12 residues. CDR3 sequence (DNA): TGCAGCGTTGTGGGCACCAGCCCCGGGCAGTACTTC. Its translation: CSVVGTSPGQYF.

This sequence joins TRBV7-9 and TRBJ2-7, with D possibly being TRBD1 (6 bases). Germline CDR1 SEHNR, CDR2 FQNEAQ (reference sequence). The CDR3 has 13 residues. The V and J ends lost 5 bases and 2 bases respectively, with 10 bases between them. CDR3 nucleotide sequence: TGTGCCAGCAGCCCCCAGGGGACCTACGAGCAGTACTTC. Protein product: CASSPQGTYEQYF.

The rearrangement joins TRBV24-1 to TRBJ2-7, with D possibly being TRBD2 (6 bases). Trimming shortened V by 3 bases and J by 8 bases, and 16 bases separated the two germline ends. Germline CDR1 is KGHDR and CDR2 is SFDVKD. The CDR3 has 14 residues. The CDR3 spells CATSDPGERNKQYF. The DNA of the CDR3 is TGTGCCACCAGTGATCCGGGGGAGAGGAACAAGCAGTACTTC.

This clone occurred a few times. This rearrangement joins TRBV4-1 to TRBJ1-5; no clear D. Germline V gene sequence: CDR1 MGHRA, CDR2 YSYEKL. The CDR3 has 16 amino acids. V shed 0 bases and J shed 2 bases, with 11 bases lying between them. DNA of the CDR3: TGCGCCAGCAGCCAAGAGCCCGGGATGCGCAATCAGCCCCAGCATTTT. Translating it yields CASSQEPGMRNQPQHF.

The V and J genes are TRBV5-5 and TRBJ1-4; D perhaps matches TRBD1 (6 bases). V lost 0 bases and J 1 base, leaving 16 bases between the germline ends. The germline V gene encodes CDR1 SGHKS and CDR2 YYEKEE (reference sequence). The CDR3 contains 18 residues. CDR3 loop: CASSLAGVVPLTNEKLFF. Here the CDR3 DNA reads TGTGCCAGCAGCTTGGCAGGGGTCGTTCCTTTAACTAATGAAAAACTGTTTTTT.

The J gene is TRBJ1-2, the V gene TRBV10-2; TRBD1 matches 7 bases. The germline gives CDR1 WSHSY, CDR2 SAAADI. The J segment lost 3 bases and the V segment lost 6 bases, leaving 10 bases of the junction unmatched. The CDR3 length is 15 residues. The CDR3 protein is CASSPGTVPYYGYTF. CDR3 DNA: TGCGCCAGCAGCCCCGGGACAGTTCCATACTATGGCTACACCTTC.

The chain's CDR3 is CASSSSGGSQPQHF. The CDR3 DNA follows: TGTGCCAGCAGTTCGTCAGGGGGGAGTCAGCCCCAGCATTTT. The chain links TRBV27 to TRBJ1-5; 7 bases agree with TRBD1. Per germline, CDR1 MNHEY and CDR2 SMNVEV (reference sequence). This CDR3 has 14 residues. V shed 4 bases, J shed 6 bases, and the junction held 6 bases outside the gene matches.